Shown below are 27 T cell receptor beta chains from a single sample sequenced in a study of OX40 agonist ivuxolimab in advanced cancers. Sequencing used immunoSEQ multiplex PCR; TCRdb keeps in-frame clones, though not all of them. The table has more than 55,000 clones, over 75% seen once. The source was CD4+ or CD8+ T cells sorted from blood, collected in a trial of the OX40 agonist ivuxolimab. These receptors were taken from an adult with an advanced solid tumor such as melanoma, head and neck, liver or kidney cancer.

CDR3 amino acids: CASSNSPMNTEAFF. CDR3 in DNA: TGTGCCAGCAGTAATTCACCAATGAACACTGAAGCTTTCTTT. The V call is TRBV27, the J call TRBJ1-1; D gene uncertain. This CDR3 contains 14 residues. Trimming took off 5 bases at V and 0 bases at J, with 10 bases between the two ends. Per the germline V gene, CDR1 is MNHEY and CDR2 is SMNVEV (reference sequence).

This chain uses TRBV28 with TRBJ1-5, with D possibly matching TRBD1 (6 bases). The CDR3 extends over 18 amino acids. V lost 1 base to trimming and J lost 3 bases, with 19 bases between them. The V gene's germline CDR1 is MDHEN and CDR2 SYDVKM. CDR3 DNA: TGTGCCAGCAGTTTATCTTATAGGGGGACCAGAACCAATCAGCCCCAGCATTTT. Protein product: CASSLSYRGTRTNQPQHF.

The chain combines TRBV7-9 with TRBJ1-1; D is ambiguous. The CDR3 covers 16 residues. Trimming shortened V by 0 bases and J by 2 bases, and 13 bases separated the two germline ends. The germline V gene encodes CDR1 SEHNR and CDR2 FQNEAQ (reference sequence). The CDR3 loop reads CASSLALGSSNTEAFF. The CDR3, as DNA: TGTGCCAGCAGCTTAGCCTTGGGGAGTAGCAACACTGAAGCTTTCTTT.

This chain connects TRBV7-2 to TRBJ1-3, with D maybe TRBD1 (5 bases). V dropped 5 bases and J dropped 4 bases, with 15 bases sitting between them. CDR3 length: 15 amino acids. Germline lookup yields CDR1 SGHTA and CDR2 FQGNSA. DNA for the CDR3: TGTGCCAGCAGCCCCCTGGGGCGGTCCGGAAACACCATATATTTT. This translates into CASSPLGRSGNTIYF.

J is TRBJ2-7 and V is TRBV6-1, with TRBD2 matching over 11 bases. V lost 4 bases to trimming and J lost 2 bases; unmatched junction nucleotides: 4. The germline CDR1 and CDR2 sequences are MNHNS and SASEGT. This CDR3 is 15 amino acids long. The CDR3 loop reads CASSGTSGFTYEQYF. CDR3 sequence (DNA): TGTGCCAGCAGTGGGACTAGCGGGTTTACCTACGAGCAGTACTTC.

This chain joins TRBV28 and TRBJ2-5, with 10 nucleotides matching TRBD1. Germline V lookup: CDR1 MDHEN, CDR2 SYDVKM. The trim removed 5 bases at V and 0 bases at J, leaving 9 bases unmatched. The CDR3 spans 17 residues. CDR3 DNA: TGTGCCAGCAGTCCCAACCCCGGGACAGGGGACCAAGAGACCCAGTACTTC. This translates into CASSPNPGTGDQETQYF. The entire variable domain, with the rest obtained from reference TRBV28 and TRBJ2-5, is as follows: DVKVTQSSRYLVKRTGEKVFLECVQDMDHENMFWYRQDPGLGLRLIYFSYDVKMKEKGDIPEGYSVSREKKERFSLILESASTNQTSMYLCASSPNPGTGDQETQYFGPGTRLLVL.

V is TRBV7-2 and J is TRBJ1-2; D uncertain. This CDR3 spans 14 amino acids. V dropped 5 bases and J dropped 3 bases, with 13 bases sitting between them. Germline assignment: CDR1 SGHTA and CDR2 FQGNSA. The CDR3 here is CASSLRMLDYGYTF. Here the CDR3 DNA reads TGTGCCAGCAGCCTCAGGATGTTAGACTATGGCTACACCTTC. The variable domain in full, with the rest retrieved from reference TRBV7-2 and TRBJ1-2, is GAGVSQSPSNKVTEKGKDVELRCDPISGHTALYWYRQSLGQGLEFLIYFQGNSAPDKSGLPSDRFSAERTGGSVSTLTIQRTQQEDSAVYLCASSLRMLDYGYTFGSGTRLTVV.

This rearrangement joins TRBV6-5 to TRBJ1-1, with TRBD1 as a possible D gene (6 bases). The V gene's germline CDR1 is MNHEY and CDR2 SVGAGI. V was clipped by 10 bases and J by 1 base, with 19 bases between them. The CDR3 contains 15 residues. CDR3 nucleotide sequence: TGTGCCAACCCACTACACGACAGGCCGAACACTGAAGCTTTCTTT. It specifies CANPLHDRPNTEAFF.

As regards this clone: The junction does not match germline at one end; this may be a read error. CDR3 residues: CASSLAQGSPMDF. For the CDR3, the DNA is TGTGCTAGCAGCTTGGCTCAGGGTTCCCCTATGGACTTC. The rearrangement links TRBV7-7 to TRBJ2-5, with D possibly TRBD1 on 5 matching bases. Germline CDR1 SSHAT, CDR2 FNYEAQ (reference sequence). The CDR3 consists of 13 residues. Using reference TRBV7-7 and TRBJ2-5 for the parts outside the CDR3, the full variable domain is GAGVSQSPRYKVTKRGQDVTLRCDPISSHATLYWYQQALGQGPEFLTYFNYEAQPDKSGLPSDRFSAERPEGSISTLTIQRTEQRDSAMYRCASSLAQGSPMDFGPGTRLLVL.

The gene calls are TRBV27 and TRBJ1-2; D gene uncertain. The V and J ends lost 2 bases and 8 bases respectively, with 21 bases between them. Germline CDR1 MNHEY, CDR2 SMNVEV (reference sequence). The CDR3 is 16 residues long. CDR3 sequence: CASSLLGQTRLEGYTF. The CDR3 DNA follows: TGTGCCAGCAGTTTACTTGGTCAGACCAGACTAGAGGGCTACACCTTC.

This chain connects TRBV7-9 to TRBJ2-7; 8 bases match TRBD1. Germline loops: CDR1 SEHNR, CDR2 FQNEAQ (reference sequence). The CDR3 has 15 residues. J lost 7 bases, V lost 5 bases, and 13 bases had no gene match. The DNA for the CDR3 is TGTGCCAGCAGCCCAAGGCGGCAGGGGGCACGAGAGCAGTACTTC. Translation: CASSPRRQGAREQYF. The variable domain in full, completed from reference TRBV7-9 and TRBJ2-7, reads DTGVSQNPRHKITKRGQNVTFRCDPISEHNRLYWYRQTLGQGPEFLTYFQNEAQLEKSRLLSDRFSAERPKGSFSTLEIQRTEQGDSAMYLCASSPRRQGAREQYFGPGTRLTVT.

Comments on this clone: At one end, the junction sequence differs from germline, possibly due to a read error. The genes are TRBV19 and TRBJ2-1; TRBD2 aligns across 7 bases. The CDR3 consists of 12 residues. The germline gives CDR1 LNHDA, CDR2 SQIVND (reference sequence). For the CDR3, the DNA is TGTGCCAGTAGTGGGGGGGGTATTTCCGTGATCTTC. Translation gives CASSGGGISVIF.

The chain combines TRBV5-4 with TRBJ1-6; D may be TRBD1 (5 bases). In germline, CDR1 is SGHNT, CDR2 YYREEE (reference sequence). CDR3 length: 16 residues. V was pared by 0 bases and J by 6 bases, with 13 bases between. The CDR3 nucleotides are TGTGCCAGCAGCTTGGGGGCAGGGTTTGCTAATTCACCCCTCCACTTT. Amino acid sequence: CASSLGAGFANSPLHF.

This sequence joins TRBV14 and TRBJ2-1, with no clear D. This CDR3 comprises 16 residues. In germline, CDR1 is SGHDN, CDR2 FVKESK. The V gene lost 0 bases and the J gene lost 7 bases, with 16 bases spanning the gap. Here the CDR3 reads CASSQEGPVSWNEQFF. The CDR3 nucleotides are TGTGCCAGCAGCCAAGAGGGCCCAGTATCGTGGAATGAGCAGTTCTTC.

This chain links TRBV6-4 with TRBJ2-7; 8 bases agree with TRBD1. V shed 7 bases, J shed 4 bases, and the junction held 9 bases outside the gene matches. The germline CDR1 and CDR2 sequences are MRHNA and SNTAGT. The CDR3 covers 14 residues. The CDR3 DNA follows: TGTGCCAGCAATAGGAGGGACAGGAGGTACGAGCAGTACTTC. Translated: CASNRRDRRYEQYF.

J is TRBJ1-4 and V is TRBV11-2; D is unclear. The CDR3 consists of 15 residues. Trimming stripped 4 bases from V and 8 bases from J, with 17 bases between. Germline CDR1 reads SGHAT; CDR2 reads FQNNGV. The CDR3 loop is CASSSLTGLYEKLFF. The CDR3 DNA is TGTGCCAGCAGCTCCTTGACCGGGTTATACGAAAAACTGTTTTTT.

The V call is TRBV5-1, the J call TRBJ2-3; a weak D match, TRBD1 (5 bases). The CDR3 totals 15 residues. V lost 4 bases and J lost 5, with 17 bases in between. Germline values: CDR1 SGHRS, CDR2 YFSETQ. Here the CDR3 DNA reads TGCGCCAGCAGCCAAACAGGATCTAGGGGAGATACGCAGTATTTT. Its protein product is CASSQTGSRGDTQYF.

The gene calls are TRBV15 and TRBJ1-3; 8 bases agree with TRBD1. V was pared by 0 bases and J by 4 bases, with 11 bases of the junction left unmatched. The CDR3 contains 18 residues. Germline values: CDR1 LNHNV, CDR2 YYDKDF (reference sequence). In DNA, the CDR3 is TGTGCCACCAGCAGAGATCGTGGACAGGGAATACAGGGAAACACCATATATTTT. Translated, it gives CATSRDRGQGIQGNTIYF. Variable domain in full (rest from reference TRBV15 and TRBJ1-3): DAMVIQNPRYQVTQFGKPVTLSCSQTLNHNVMYWYQQKSSQAPKLLFHYYDKDFNNEADTPDNFQSRRPNTSFCFLDIRSPGLGDTAMYLCATSRDRGQGIQGNTIYFGEGSWLTVV.

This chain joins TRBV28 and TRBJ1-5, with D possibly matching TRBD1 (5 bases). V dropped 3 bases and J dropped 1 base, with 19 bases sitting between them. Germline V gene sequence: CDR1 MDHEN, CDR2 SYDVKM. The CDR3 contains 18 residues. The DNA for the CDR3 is TGTGCCAGCAGTTTCGGGACGGCCAATGTAGAGAGCAATCAGCCCCAGCATTTT. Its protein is CASSFGTANVESNQPQHF.

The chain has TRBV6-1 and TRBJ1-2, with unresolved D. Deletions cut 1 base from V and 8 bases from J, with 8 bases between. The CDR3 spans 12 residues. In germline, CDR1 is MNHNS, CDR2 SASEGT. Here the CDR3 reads CASSEVVGGYTF. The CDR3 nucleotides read TGTGCCAGCAGTGAAGTCGTGGGAGGCTACACCTTC.

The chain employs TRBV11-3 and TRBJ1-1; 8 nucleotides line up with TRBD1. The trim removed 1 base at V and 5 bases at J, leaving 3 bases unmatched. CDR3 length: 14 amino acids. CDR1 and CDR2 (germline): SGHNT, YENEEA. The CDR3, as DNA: TGTGCCAGCAGCTTAGGACAGGGGAGGACTGAAGCTTTCTTT. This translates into CASSLGQGRTEAFF.

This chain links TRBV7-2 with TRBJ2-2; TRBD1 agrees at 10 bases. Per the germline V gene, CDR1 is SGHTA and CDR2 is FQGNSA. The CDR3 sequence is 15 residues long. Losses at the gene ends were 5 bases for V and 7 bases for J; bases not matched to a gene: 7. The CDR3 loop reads CASSPRDRGIGELFF. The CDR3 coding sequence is TGTGCCAGCAGCCCCCGGGACAGGGGAATCGGGGAGCTGTTTTTT.

DNA for the CDR3: TGCAGTGCCAGTACGAGACGCGAGCAGTACTTC. Translation gives CSASTRREQYF. The V and J genes are TRBV20-1 and TRBJ2-7, with D unclear. The CDR3 has 11 residues. Trimming left V 6 bases short and J 6 bases short, with 12 bases between. CDR1 is DFQATT, CDR2 SNEGSKA, per germline (reference sequence).

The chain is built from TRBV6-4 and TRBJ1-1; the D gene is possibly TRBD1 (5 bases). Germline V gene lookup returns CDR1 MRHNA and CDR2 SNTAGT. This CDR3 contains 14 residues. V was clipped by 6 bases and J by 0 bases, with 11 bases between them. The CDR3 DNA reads TGTGCCAGCAGCCCCAGGGTCGTGAACACTGAAGCTTTCTTT. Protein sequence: CASSPRVVNTEAFF.

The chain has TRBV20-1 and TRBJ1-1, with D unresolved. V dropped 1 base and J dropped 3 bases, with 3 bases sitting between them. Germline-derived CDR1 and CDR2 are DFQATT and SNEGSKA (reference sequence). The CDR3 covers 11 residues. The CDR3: CSARVYTEAFF. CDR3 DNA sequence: TGCAGTGCTAGAGTGTACACTGAAGCTTTCTTT.

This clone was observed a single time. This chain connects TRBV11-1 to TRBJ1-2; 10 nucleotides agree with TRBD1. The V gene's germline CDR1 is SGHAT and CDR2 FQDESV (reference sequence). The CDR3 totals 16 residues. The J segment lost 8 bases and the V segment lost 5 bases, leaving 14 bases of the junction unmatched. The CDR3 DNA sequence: TGTGCCAGCAGCCGGGACAGGGGAACGGCGTTCTTAGGCTACACCTTC. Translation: CASSRDRGTAFLGYTF.

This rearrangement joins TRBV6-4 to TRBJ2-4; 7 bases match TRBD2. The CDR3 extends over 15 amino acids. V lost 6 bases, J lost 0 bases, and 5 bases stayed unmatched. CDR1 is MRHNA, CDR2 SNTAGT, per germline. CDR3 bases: TGTGCCAGCAGCGCGGGAGATTTAGCCAAAAACATTCAGTACTTC. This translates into CASSAGDLAKNIQYF.